A single sample is the source of the 2 T cell receptor beta chains below, sequenced in a study of blood T cells in healthy people across ages. With a J-beta primer mix and a sample-barcoded 5' primer, a second PCR ran about 6 to 11 cycles. TCRdb re-called the 5' RACE reads with MiXCR, one entry per CDR3 protein. The data show fewer than 2,000,000 distinct CDR3 sequences, 30% to 40% seen once. The sequenced sample was blood. The receptors stem from a woman aged 25 to 39 in good health.

About this clonotype: This may be a read error: a much more frequent sequence differs by one nucleotide. The rearrangement links TRBV13 to TRBJ2-7; 10 bases map to TRBD1. This CDR3 contains 17 residues. Germline CDR1 reads PRHDT; CDR2 reads FYEKMQ (reference sequence). The CDR3 loop is CASSSIGGQGSSYGQYF. CDR3 DNA sequence: TGTGCCAGCAGCTCCATTGGGGGACAGGGGAGCTCCTACGGGCAGTACTTC.

This CDR3 is CSVSVQAGTEAFF. The CDR3 DNA is TGCAGCGTGTCGGTCCAGGCGGGCACTGAAGCTTTCTTT. The genes are TRBV29-1 and TRBJ1-1; D is undetermined. The CDR3 covers 13 residues. Germline V CDR1 and CDR2: SQVTM, ANQGSEA. Trimming took 6 bases from V and 4 from J, leaving 15 bases between them.